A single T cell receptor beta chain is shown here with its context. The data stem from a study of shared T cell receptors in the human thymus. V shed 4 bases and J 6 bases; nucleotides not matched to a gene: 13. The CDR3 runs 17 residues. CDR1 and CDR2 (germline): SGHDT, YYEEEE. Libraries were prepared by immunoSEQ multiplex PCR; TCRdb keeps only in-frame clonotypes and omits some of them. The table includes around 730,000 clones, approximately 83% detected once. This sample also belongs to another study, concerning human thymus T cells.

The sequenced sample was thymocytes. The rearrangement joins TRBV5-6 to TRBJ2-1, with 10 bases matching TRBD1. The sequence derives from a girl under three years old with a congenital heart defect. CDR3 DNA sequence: TGTGCCAGCAGCATGGGGGTGGGACAGGGGTTTATCAATGAGCAGTTCTTC. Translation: CASSMGVGQGFINEQFF.